The table lists the clone carrying this T cell receptor (beta chain) with a few counts. The antigen is undetermined. It was cDNA, reverse transcribed from extracted RNA, that served as the sequencing template. Profiled with immunoSEQ multiplex PCR; TCRdb holds only in-frame clones, not every one. The table has 95,000 to 100,000 clones, 50% to 60% seen once. Germline values: CDR1 SEHNR, CDR2 FQNEAQ (reference sequence). Deletions cut 4 bases from V and 5 bases from J, with 11 bases between. The CDR3 contains 13 residues. Treatment given: oral pan-JAK inhibitor, 5-10 mg twice daily. These data belong to a study of CD8+ T cells in alopecia areata. Study in general: Those treated were given oral tofacitinib at 5 to 10 mg twice daily.

Study results and limitations: Expanded CD8+ clones among the top 100, and scalp clonality, were significantly decreased by tofacitinib. On tofacitinib, scalp and blood still held many of the expanded lesional clones.

The starting material was CD8+ T cells sorted from blood, obtained between weeks 55 and 65, from a patient treated with tofacitinib. The chain couples TRBV7-9 to TRBJ2-5; no clear D. The sequence came from a human donor with alopecia areata. CDR3 DNA: TGTGCCAGCAGCTCACCTGGACGGGAGACCCAGTACTTC. Its protein product is CASSSPGRETQYF. Filled out from reference TRBV7-9 and TRBJ2-5, the complete variable domain reads DTGVSQNPRHKITKRGQNVTFRCDPISEHNRLYWYRQTLGQGPEFLTYFQNEAQLEKSRLLSDRFSAERPKGSFSTLEIQRTEQGDSAMYLCASSSPGRETQYFGPGTRLLVL.